This T cell receptor beta chain was sequenced for a study of shared clonotypes between healthy human individuals. TCRdb's table, derived via immunoSEQ multiplex PCR, lists solely in-frame clones and lacks some. Of a few hundred thousand clones in the sample, around 77% were seen once. V gave up 5 bases and J gave up 2 bases, with 13 bases separating them. CDR3 length: 15 amino acids. Germline lookup yields CDR1 SGHTA and CDR2 FQGNSA. The sequence derives from a middle-aged woman in good health. Some clones in this sample may be carry-over from other donors' samples. The sequencing input was PBMCs. The V gene is TRBV7-2, the J gene TRBJ1-3; perhaps TRBD1 as D (5 bases). The CDR3 here is CASSPRGEAGNTIYF. The CDR3 region has the DNA TGTGCCAGCAGCCCCCGGGGGGAAGCTGGAAACACCATATATTTT.